This record concerns one T cell receptor (beta chain) sequence. The sample belongs to a study of blood T cell repertoires in COVID-19. Across the whole study: Samples of COVID-19 (acute and convalescent) were obtained from the United States, Italy and Spain. The analysed material was cDNA or gDNA that came from T cells, B-cell-depleted T cells, or PBMCs.

Authors' processing steps: Estimated nucleated cell counts came from reference gene primer amplification. The protocol was immunoSEQ multiplex PCR, while the TCRdb copy is restricted to in-frame clones and leaves out a portion. From that table come the V and J calls and clone size; the DNA was used to work out D and trimming. The sample consists of 200,000 or so clones, approximately 84% of them appearing once. Germline CDR1 reads SQVTM; CDR2 reads ANQGSEA. This CDR3 is 13 amino acids long. Trimming removed 7 bases from V and 2 bases from J; junction bases left unmatched: 6. The sequenced sample consisted of peripheral blood. The clonotype originates from an elderly man with acute or convalescent COVID-19. This chain links TRBV29-1 with TRBJ2-3, with TRBD1 matching 7 bases. CDR3 nucleotides: TGCAGCGGGAGACAGGGAACCACAGATACGCAGTATTTT. As protein: CSGRQGTTDTQYF.